This entry describes one TCR beta chain. The target antigen is unknown. The sample belongs to a study of shared clonotypes between healthy human individuals. Findings and limits, study-wide: Blood was the only sampled material, and tissue repertoires likely differ.

Germline CDR1 LNHDA, CDR2 SQIVND (reference sequence). This CDR3 has 20 residues. Trimming shortened V by 6 bases and J by 5 bases, and 32 bases separated the two germline ends. Here immunoSEQ multiplex PCR was the method, and the copy in TCRdb shows in-frame clones only, minus some. The sample contains approximately 500,000 clones, about 75% of which appear only once. Study donors comprised healthy, HIV-negative adults devoid of recent acute infection or vaccination. The chain combines TRBV19 with TRBJ2-1; possible D gene TRBD2, 6 bases. The TCR comes from a woman aged 40 to 50 in good health. Some clones in this sample may be carry-over from other donors' samples. The material sequenced was PBMCs. The CDR3: CASSKDGRAGLAKGDNEQFF. CDR3 coding DNA: TGTGCCAGTAGCAAGGACGGCCGAGCGGGCCTGGCCAAGGGAGACAATGAGCAGTTCTTC.